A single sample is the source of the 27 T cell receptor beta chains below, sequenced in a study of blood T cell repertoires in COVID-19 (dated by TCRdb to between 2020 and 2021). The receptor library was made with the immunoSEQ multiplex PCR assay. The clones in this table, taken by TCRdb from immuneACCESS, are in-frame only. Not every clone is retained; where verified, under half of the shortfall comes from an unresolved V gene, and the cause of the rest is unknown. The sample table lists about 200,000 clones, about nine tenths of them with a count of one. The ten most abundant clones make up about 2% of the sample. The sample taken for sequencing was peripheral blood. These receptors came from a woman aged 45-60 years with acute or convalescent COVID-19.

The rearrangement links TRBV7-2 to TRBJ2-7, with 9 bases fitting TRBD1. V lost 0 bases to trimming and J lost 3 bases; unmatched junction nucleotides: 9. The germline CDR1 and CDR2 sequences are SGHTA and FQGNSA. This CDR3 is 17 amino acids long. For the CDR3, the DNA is TGTGCCAGCAGCTTAGCGAAGGGGACAGGGATGTTCTACGAGCAGTACTTC. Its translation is CASSLAKGTGMFYEQYF.

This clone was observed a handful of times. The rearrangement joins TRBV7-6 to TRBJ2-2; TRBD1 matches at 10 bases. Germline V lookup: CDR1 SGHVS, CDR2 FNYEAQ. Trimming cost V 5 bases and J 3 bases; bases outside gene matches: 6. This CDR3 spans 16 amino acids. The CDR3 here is CASSLGTGVDTGELFF. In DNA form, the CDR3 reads TGTGCCAGCAGCCTGGGGACAGGGGTGGACACCGGGGAGCTGTTTTTT.

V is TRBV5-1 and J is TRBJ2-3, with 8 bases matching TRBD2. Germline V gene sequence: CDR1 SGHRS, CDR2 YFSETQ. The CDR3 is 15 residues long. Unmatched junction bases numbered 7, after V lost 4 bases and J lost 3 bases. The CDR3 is CASSLSGRGTDTQYF. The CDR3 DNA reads TGCGCCAGCAGCCTAAGCGGGAGAGGGACAGATACGCAGTATTTT. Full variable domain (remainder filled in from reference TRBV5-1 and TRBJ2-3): KAGVTQTPRYLIKTRGQQVTLSCSPISGHRSVSWYQQTPGQGLQFLFEYFSETQRNKGNFPGRFSGRQFSNSRSEMNVSTLELGDSALYLCASSLSGRGTDTQYFGPGTRLTVL.

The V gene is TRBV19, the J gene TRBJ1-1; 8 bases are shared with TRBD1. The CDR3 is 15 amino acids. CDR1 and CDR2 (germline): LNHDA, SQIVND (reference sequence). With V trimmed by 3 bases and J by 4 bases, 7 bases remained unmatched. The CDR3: CASSMHRGSSTEAFF. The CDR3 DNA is TGTGCCAGTAGTATGCACAGGGGGTCGAGCACTGAAGCTTTCTTT.

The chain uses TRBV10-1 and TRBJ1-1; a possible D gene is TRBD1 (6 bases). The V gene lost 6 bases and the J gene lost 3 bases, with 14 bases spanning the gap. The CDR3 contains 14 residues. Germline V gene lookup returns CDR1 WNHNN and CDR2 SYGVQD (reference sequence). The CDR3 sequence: CASRRQALDTEAFF. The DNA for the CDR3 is TGCGCCAGCAGGAGACAGGCCCTGGACACTGAAGCTTTCTTT.

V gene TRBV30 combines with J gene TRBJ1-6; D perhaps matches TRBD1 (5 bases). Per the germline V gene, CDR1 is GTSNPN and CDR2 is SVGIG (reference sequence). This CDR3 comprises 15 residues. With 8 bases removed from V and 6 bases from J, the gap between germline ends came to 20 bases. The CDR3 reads CARSAGRSFNSPLHF. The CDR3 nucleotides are TGTGCCCGATCAGCGGGGCGGAGTTTTAATTCACCCCTCCACTTT.

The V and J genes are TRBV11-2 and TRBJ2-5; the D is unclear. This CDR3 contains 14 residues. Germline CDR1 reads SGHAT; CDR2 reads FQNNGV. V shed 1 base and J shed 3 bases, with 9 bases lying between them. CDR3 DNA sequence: TGTGCCAGCAGCTTAGTGAACAGTGAAGAGACCCAGTACTTC. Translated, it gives CASSLVNSEETQYF.

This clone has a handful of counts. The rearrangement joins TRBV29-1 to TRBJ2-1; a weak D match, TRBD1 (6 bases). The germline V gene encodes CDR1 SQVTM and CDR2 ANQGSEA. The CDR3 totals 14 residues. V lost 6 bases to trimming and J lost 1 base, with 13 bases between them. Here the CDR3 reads CSVAGQISYNEQFF. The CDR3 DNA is TGCAGCGTGGCCGGACAGATTTCCTACAATGAGCAGTTCTTC.

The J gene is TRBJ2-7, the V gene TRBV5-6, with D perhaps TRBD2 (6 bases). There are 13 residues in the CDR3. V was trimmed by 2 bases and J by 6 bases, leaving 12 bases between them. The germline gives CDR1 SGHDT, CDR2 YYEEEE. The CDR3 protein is CASSFRLVGEQYF. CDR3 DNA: TGTGCCAGCAGCTTTAGACTAGTAGGCGAGCAGTACTTC.

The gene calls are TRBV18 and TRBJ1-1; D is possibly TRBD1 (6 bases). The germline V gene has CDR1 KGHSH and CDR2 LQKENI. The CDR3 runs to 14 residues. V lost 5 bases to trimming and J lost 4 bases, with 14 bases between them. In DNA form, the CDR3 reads TGTGCCAGCTCAAGGCAGGGGTTGGGCACTGAAGCTTTCTTT. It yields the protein CASSRQGLGTEAFF.

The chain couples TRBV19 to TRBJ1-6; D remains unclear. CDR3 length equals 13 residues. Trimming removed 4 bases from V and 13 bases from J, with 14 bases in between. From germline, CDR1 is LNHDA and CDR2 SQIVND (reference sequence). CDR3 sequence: CASSNMRFTPLHF. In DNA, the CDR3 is TGTGCCAGTAGTAATATGAGGTTTACCCCCCTCCACTTT. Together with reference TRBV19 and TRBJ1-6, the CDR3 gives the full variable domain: DGGITQSPKYLFRKEGQNVTLSCEQNLNHDAMYWYRQDPGQGLRLIYYSQIVNDFQKGDIAEGYSVSREKKESFPLTVTSAQKNPTAFYLCASSNMRFTPLHFGNGTRLTVT.

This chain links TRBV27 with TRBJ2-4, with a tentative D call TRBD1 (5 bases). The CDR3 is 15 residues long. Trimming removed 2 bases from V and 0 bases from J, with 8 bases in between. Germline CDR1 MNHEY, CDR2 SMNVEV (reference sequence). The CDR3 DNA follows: TGTGCCAGCAGTTTAGTAGGGGAAGCCAAAAACATTCAGTACTTC. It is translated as CASSLVGEAKNIQYF.

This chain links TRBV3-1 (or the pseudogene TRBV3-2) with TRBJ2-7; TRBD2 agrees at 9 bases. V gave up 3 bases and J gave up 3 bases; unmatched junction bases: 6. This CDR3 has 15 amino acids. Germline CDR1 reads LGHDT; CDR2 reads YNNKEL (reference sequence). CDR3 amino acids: CASSQAGGVIYEQYF. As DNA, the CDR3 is TGTGCCAGCAGCCAGGCGGGGGGGGTGATCTACGAGCAGTACTTC.

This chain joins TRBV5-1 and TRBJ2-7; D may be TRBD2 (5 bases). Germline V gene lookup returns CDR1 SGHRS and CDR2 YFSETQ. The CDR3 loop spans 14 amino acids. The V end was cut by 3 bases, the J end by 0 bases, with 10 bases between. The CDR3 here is CASSSNGLSYEQYF. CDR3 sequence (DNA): TGCGCCAGCAGCTCCAACGGACTCTCCTACGAGCAGTACTTC.

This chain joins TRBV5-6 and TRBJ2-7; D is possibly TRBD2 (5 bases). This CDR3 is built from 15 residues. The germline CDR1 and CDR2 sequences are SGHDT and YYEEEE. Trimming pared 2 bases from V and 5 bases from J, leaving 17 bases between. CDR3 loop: CASSFGVGAGDEQYF. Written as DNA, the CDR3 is TGTGCCAGCAGCTTTGGTGTGGGAGCTGGGGACGAGCAGTACTTC.

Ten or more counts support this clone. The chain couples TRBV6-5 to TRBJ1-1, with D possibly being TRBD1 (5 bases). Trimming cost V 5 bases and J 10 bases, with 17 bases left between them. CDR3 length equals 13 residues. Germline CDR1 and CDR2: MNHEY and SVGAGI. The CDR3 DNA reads TGTGCCAGCAGTCCCGGGGGGTGGATACGAGCTTTCTTT. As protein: CASSPGGWIRAFF.

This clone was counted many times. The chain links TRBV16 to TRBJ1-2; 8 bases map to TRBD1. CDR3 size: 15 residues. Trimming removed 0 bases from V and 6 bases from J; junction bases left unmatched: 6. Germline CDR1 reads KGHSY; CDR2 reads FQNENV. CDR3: CASSQSAGGADGYTF. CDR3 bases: TGTGCCAGCAGCCAATCGGCAGGGGGCGCGGATGGCTACACCTTC.

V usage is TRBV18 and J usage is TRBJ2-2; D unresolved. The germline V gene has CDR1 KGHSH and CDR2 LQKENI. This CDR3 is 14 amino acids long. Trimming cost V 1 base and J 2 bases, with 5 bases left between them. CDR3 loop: CASSPQLNTGELFF. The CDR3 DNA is TGTGCCAGCTCACCACAACTCAACACCGGGGAGCTGTTTTTT.

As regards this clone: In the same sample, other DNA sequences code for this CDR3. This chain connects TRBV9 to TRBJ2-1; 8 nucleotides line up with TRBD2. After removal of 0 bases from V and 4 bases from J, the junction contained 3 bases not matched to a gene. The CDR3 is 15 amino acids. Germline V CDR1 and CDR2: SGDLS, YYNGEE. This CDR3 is CASSVGASGYNEQFF. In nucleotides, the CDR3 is TGTGCCAGCAGCGTAGGGGCTAGCGGGTACAATGAGCAGTTCTTC.

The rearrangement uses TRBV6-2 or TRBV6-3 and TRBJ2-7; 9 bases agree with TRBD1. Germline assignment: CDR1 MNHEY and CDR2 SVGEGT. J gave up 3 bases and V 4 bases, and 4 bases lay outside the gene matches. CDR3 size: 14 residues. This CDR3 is CASSFRDRDYEQYF. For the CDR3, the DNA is TGTGCCAGCAGTTTCCGGGACAGGGACTACGAGCAGTACTTC.

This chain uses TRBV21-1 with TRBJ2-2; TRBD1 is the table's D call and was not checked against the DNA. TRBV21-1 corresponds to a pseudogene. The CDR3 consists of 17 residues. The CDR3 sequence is CASSKARRTANTGELFF. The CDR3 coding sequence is TGTGCCAGCAGCAAAGCGCGAAGGACAGCGAACACCGGGGAGCTGTTTTTT.

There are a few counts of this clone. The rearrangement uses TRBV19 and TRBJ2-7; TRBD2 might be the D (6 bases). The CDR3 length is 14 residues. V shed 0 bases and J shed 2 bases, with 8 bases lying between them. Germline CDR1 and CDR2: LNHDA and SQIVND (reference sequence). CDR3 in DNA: TGTGCCAGTAGTATAGATGCGGGGCCCTACGAGCAGTACTTC. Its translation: CASSIDAGPYEQYF.

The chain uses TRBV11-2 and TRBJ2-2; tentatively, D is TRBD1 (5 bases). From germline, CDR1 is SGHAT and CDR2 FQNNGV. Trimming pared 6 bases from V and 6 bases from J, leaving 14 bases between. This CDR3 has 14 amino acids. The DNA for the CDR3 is TGTGCCAGCAGTCTCGACAGAATCTCCGGGGAGCTGTTTTTT. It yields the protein CASSLDRISGELFF.

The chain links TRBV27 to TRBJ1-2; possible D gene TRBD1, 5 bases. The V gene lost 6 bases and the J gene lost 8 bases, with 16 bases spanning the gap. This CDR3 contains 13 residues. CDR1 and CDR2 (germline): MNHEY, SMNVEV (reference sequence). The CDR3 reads CASRPNGGRGYTF. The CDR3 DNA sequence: TGTGCCAGCAGGCCCAACGGGGGACGGGGCTACACCTTC.

The CDR3 nucleotides read TGTGCCAGCAGCCACCTGACAGGGGTCACTGAAGCTTTCTTT. Translating it yields CASSHLTGVTEAFF. J is TRBJ1-1 and V is TRBV7-8, with 8 bases lining up with TRBD1. Germline CDR1 and CDR2: SGHVS and FQNEAQ. Germline trimming cut 5 bases from V and 4 bases from J; bases unmatched to any gene: 6. The CDR3 runs to 14 residues. Full variable domain (remainder filled in from reference TRBV7-8 and TRBJ1-1): GAGVSQSPRYKVAKRGQDVALRCDPISGHVSLFWYQQALGQGPEFLTYFQNEAQLDKSGLPSDRFFAERPEGSVSTLKIQRTQQEDSAVYLCASSHLTGVTEAFFGQGTRLTVV.

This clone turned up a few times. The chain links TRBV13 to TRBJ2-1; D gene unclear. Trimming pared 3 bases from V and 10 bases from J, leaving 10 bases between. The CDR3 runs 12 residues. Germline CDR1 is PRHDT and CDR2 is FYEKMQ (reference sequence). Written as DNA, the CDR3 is TGTGCCAGCAGCTTGAGTTTTTACGAGCAGTTCTTC. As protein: CASSLSFYEQFF.

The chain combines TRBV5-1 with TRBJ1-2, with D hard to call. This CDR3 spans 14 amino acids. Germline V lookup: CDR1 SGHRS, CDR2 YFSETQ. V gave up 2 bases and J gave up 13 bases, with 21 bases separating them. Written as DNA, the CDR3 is TGCGCCAGCAGCTTCAATAGGAGGGAAGGTGTGGGCACCTTC. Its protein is CASSFNRREGVGTF.